This entry features one TCR beta chain sequence. No antigen is known for it. CDR1 SGHVS and CDR2 FQNEAQ come from the germline V gene. V lost 9 bases to trimming and J lost 1 base, with 18 bases between them. CDR3 length: 16 amino acids. These data are taken from a study of T cell responses to AZD1222 COVID-19 vaccine. Overall study context: Pooling of second doses given at about 4 or about 12 weeks was done.

The data were produced by immunoSEQ multiplex PCR, yet TCRdb's version contains in-frame clones alone and is incomplete. This sample has about 140,000 clones; 70% to 90% occur once, and the top ten carry just over 5.5%. General study results and limits: Only after the peak T cell response were repertoires sampled. Among the donors, most were white British and more were female, and clonal diversity was possibly underestimated. Reportedly, close to half of spike-specific TCRs are directed against unmutated variant regions.

V and J are TRBV7-8 and TRBJ2-2; TRBD2 is a possible D gene (6 bases). The material was peripheral blood, obtained on day 0 of AZD1222 vaccination. The TCR comes from an adult in good health. The CDR3 here is CASLWTGTQNTGELFF. CDR3 in DNA: TGTGCCAGTTTGTGGACCGGGACTCAGAACACCGGGGAGCTGTTTTTT.